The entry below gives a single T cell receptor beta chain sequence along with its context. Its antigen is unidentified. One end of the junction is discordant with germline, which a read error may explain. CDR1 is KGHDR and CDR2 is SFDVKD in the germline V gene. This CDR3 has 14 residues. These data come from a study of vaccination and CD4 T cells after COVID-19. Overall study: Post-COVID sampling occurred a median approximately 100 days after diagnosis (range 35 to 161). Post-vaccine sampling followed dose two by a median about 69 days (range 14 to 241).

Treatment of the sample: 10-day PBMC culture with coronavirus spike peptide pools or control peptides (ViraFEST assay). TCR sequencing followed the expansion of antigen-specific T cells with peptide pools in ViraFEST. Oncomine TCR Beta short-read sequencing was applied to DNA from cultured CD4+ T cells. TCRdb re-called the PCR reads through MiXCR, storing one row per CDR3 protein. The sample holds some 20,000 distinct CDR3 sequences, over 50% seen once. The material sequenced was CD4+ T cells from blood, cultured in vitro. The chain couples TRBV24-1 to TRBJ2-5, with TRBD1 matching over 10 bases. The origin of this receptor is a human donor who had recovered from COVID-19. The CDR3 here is CATSGQGALETQCF. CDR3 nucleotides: TGTGCCACCAGTGGACAGGGGGCATTAGAGACCCAGTGCTTC.